This section outlines one T cell receptor (beta chain) sequence together with its context. Per germline, CDR1 SGHDT and CDR2 YYEEEE. Trimming left V 4 bases short and J 3 bases short, with 7 bases between. The CDR3 runs to 13 residues. RNA, once extracted, was reverse transcribed into cDNA for use as the sequencing template. Using immunoSEQ multiplex PCR, the repertoire was profiled, and TCRdb retains in-frame clones only, with some absent. Among about 270,000 clones listed, about 62% were seen once. Treatment in this sample: oral pan-JAK inhibitor, 5-10 mg twice daily. Samples from alopecia areata patients were lesional scalp punch biopsies and peripheral blood. These data originate in a study of CD8+ T cells in alopecia areata.

Sample: CD4+ T cells sorted from blood, taken at week 52, from a patient treated with tofacitinib. V and J are TRBV5-6 and TRBJ2-2; unclear D gene. This receptor was identified in a human donor with alopecia areata. This CDR3 reads CASSPIYTGELFF. CDR3 nucleotide sequence: TGTGCCAGCAGCCCAATCTACACCGGGGAGCTGTTTTTT.